These T cell receptor beta chains were read from a single sample in a study of T cells in Graves' hyperthyroidism and ophthalmopathy. MiXCR, applied by TCRdb to the multiplex PCR reads, yields one record per CDR3 protein. The sample contains about 400,000 distinct CDR3 sequences, about 15% of which appear only once. Specimen: blood. Source of these receptors: a woman aged 25 to 45 with Graves' hyperthyroidism. CDR3s include the opening cysteine and the closing phenylalanine or tryptophan. The D gene is left open where the match is weak. A clone size is listed for some rows: how often the clone was seen (once, few, many), or a class if it is expanded.

TRBD1	TRBV28	TRBJ2-5	many	TGTGCCAGCAGTGAACCGGGACAGGGACAAGAGACCCAGTACTTC	CASSEPGQGQETQYF
TRBD1	TRBV24-1	TRBJ2-1	once	TGTGCCACCAGTGATTTTGGTGGGACAGGGGAAATGTTCTTC	CATSDFGGTGEMFF
TRBD1	TRBV7-2	TRBJ1-5	many	TGTGCCAGCAGCATCGGGACAGGGACTCAGCCCCAGCATTTT	CASSIGTGTQPQHF
TRBD2	TRBV9	TRBJ2-1	-	TGTGCCAGCAGCGCTAGCGGGAGCCTCAATGAGCAGTTCTTC	CASSASGSLNEQFF
TRBD2	TRBV27	TRBJ2-1	many	TGTGCCAGCAGAATGACTAGCGGGTCTTACAATGAGCAGTTCTTC	CASRMTSGSYNEQFF
TRBD2	TRBV10-3	TRBJ2-5	many	TGTGCCATCAGGGAGGGACTAGCGGGCCGAGAGACCCAGTACTTC	CAIREGLAGRETQYF
TRBD1	TRBV11-2	TRBJ2-1	many	TGTGCCAGCAGCTGGGCGAGACAGGGGGGAGACAATGAGCAGTTCTTC	CASSWARQGGDNEQFF
-	TRBV4-1	TRBJ1-1	-	TGCGCCAGCAGCCAAGATGGGGCGCAGGGGAACACTGAAGCTTTCTTT	CASSQDGAQGNTEAFF
TRBD2	TRBV6-2/TRBV6-3	TRBJ2-7	few	TGTGCCAGCAGTAAACGGACTAGCGGGAGTCCAGCAATCTCCTACGAGCAGTACTTC	CASSKRTSGSPAISYEQYF
TRBD1	TRBV14	TRBJ2-5	few	TGTGCCAGCAGCCAACGCCGGGACAGGGGGTGGCAAGAGACCCAGTACTTC	CASSQRRDRGWQETQYF
-	TRBV19	TRBJ2-1	-	TGTGCCAGTAGTATAGTGACGGGCGCTAGTATCAATGAGCAGTTCTTC	CASSIVTGASINEQFF
-	TRBV12-3/TRBV12-4	TRBJ2-7	many	TGTGCCAGCAGCTCGACTTCCGACTACGAGCAGTACTTC	CASSSTSDYEQYF
TRBD1	TRBV6-1	TRBJ1-5	-	TGTGCCAGCAGTGATACAGGGGCCCCCCATCAGCCCCAGCATTTT	CASSDTGAPHQPQHF
TRBD1	TRBV5-1	TRBJ1-1	-	TGCGCCAGCAGCTTGGAGGCGGACAGGGAGGCAGCTTTCTTT	CASSLEADREAAFF
TRBD1	TRBV7-9	TRBJ1-1	few	TGTGCCAGCAGCAGGGACAGGGTTAAAACTGAAGCTTTCTTT	CASSRDRVKTEAFF
TRBD2	TRBV7-9	TRBJ2-7	-	TGTGCCAGCAGCTCACCAACTAGCGGGAGGGCCTCCTACGAGCAGTACTTC	CASSSPTSGRASYEQYF
-	TRBV20-1	TRBJ2-7	many	TGCAGTGCTAGAGGACCTAAGGGGAGATACGAGCAGTACTTC	CSARGPKGRYEQYF
TRBD1	TRBV6-1	TRBJ2-2	-	TGTGCCAGCAGTTCCGACAGGGGCCGGGTTCCGAACACCGGGGAGCTGTTTTTT	CASSSDRGRVPNTGELFF
-	TRBV30	TRBJ2-3	-	TGTGCCTGGAGTCCAGGGATCCCCACAGATACGCAGTATTTT	CAWSPGIPTDTQYF
-	TRBV3-1	TRBJ1-2	-	TGTGCCAGCAGCCAAGATCCGTCGCAGGGGCCCTATGGCTACACCTTC	CASSQDPSQGPYGYTF
TRBD2	TRBV7-8	TRBJ2-7	many	TGTGCCAGCAGCTTGTGGGACTACTCCTACGAGCAGTACTTC	CASSLWDYSYEQYF
TRBD1	TRBV6-5	TRBJ2-2	-	TGTGCCAGCAGTTACTCGGGGACAGGGGGGGCCGGGGAGCTGTTTTTT	CASSYSGTGGAGELFF
-	TRBV7-8	TRBJ2-3	many	TGTGCCAGCAGCTTTTGGGGCACAGATACGCAGTATTTT	CASSFWGTDTQYF
-	TRBV2	TRBJ2-6	-	TGTGCCAGCAGTCGGTCCCATTCTGGGGCCAACGTCCTGACTTTC	CASSRSHSGANVLTF
TRBD2	TRBV24-1	TRBJ2-3	many	TGTGCCACCAGTGATCCCACTAGCGGGAAGACCCCTTACACAGATACGCAGTATTTT	CATSDPTSGKTPYTDTQYF
TRBD2	TRBV12-3/TRBV12-4	TRBJ2-1	many	TGTGCCAGCAGTTTAGGAGCGGGAGGGCCCGATTACAATGAGCAGTTCTTC	CASSLGAGGPDYNEQFF
TRBD1	TRBV6-1	TRBJ1-1	-	TGTGCCAGCAGACTTCGGGACAGCCTGAACACTGAAGCTTTCTTT	CASRLRDSLNTEAFF
-	TRBV3-1	TRBJ1-5	many	TGTGCCAGCAGCCAACACGGGGCTGGAAGCAATCAGCCCCAGCATTTT	CASSQHGAGSNQPQHF
TRBD2	TRBV28	TRBJ2-1	-	TGTGCCAGCAGCCAAGATGCTAGCGGGGCAATGAGGCAGTTCTTC	CASSQDASGAMRQFF
-	TRBV20-1	TRBJ2-3	-	TGCAGTGCTAGCCTCCCGGTTGTAACGCCAGATACGCAGTATTTT	CSASLPVVTPDTQYF
TRBD2	TRBV19	TRBJ2-1	-	TGTGCCAGTAGTATTGGGACTAGCGGGAGGTCGGAGCAGTTCTTC	CASSIGTSGRSEQFF
-	TRBV5-1	TRBJ2-3	-	TGTGCCAGCTCCTCCGGGACCGAAGACGGCACGCAGTATTTT	CASSSGTEDGTQYF
-	TRBV29-1	TRBJ2-1	-	TGCAGCGTTGAGGGGTGGGCAGCCTACAATGAGCAGTTCTTC	CSVEGWAAYNEQFF
TRBD2	TRBV9	TRBJ2-5	-	TGTGCCAGCAGCGTAGCTACTGGCGGGACTATCGGCCAGACCCAGTACTTC	CASSVATGGTIGQTQYF
-	TRBV20-1	TRBJ1-6	-	TGCAGTGCTAAGGACACTTCTAATTCACCCCTCCACTTT	CSAKDTSNSPLHF
-	TRBV19	TRBJ1-1	-	TGTGCCAGTAGTATTAAAGGTCAGATTTTGAACACTGAAGCTTTCTTT	CASSIKGQILNTEAFF
TRBD1	TRBV27	TRBJ1-5	-	TGTGCCAGCAGTGCCCAGGGGGCTAAGGTTCAGCCCCAGCATTTT	CASSAQGAKVQPQHF
TRBD1	TRBV6-2/TRBV6-3	TRBJ2-7	many	TGTGCCAGCAGTTATGGGACAGGGGGCTACGAGCAGTACTTC	CASSYGTGGYEQYF
-	TRBV2	TRBJ1-5	once	TGTGCCAGCAGTGATAGTCTAGCGGGGGGCAATCAGCCCCAGCATTTT	CASSDSLAGGNQPQHF
-	TRBV29-1	TRBJ2-6	many	TGCAGCGTTGTAGGGGGTGTTGGGGCCAACGTCCTGACTTTC	CSVVGGVGANVLTF
-	TRBV28	TRBJ1-2	many	TGTGCCAGCAGTTTACCTCGGACAGTTGGCGGTGGCTACACCTTC	CASSLPRTVGGGYTF
TRBD1	TRBV30	TRBJ2-5	many	TGTGCCTGGAGTGGACAGGGTAAACAAGAGACCCAGTACTTC	CAWSGQGKQETQYF
-	TRBV12-3/TRBV12-4	TRBJ2-7	many	TGTGCCAGCAGTCTTGGGACATTCCCCTACGAGCAGTACTTC	CASSLGTFPYEQYF
-	TRBV20-1	TRBJ2-7	-	TGCAGTGCTAGGAAGACAGAGAACTACGAGCAGTACTTC	CSARKTENYEQYF